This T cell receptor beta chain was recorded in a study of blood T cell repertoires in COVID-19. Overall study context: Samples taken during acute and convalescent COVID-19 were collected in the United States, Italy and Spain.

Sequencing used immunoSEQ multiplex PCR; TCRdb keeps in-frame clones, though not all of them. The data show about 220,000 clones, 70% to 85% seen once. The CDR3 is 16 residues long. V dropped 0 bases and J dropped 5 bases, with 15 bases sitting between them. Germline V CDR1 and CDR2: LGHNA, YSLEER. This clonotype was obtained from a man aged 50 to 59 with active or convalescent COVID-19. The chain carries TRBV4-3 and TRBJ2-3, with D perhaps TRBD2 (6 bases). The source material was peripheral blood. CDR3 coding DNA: TGCGCCAGCAGCCAAGATTTTAGCGGAGAGGGAGATACGCAGTATTTT. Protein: CASSQDFSGEGDTQYF.